This TCR beta chain was identified in a study of T cells in Graves' hyperthyroidism and ophthalmopathy. Diagnosis relied on clinical symptoms, serum thyroxine and TRAb, thyroid ultrasound and orbital computed tomography. Researchers amplified the TCR beta CDR3 regions from RNA transcripts. The TCR CDR3 first-round RT-PCR relied on the HTBI primer set. TCRdb processed the multiplex PCR reads anew with MiXCR; each CDR3 protein has one entry. The sample has some 250,000 distinct CDR3 sequences, approximately 16% seen once. This clonotype appeared many times. The V gene's germline CDR1 is MDHEN and CDR2 SYDVKM. Deletions cut 6 bases from V and 2 bases from J, with 7 bases between. This CDR3 region has 13 residues.

This chain uses TRBV28 with TRBJ2-2, with D unclear. The source of this sequence is a woman between 45 and 65 years old with Graves' hyperthyroidism that later progressed to Graves' ophthalmopathy. Sequencing was carried out using blood. The DNA for the CDR3 is TGTGCCAGCAGCATAGTAAACACCGGGGAGCTGTTTTTT. Its translation is CASSIVNTGELFF.